This T cell receptor (beta chain) derives from a study of shared clonotypes between healthy human individuals. Generated by immunoSEQ multiplex PCR, the TCRdb table keeps only in-frame clones and is missing some. The sample consists of around 430,000 clones, around 79% of them appearing once. The CDR3 is 16 amino acids. In germline, CDR1 is SNHLY, CDR2 FYNNEI. V lost 1 base and J lost 9; bases outside the gene matches: 6. This clonotype was sampled from a middle-aged woman in good health. Some clones in this sample may be carry-over from other donors' samples. The sample consisted of PBMCs. The chain carries TRBV2 and TRBJ1-6, with 10 bases matching TRBD1. The CDR3 DNA follows: TGTGCCAGCAGTGAAGGGGGGACAGGGGTCGGTTCACCCCTCCACTTT. Amino acids: CASSEGGTGVGSPLHF.